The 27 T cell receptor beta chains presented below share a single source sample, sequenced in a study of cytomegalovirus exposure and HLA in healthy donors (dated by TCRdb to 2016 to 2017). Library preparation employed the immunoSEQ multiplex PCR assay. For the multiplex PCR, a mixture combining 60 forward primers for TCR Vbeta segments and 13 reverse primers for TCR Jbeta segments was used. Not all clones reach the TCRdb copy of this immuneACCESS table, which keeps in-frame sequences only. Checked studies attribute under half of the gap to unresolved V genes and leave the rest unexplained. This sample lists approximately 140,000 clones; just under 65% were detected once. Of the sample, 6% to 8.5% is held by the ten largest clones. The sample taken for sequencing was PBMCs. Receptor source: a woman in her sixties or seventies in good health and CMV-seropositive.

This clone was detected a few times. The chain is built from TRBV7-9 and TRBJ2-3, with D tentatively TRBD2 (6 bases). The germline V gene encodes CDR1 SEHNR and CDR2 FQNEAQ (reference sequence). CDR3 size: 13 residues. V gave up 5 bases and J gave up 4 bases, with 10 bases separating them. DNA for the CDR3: TGTGCCAGCAGCCGGGACTCTCCAGATACGCAGTATTTT. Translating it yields CASSRDSPDTQYF. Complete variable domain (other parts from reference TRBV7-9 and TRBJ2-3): DTGVSQNPRHKITKRGQNVTFRCDPISEHNRLYWYRQTLGQGPEFLTYFQNEAQLEKSRLLSDRFSAERPKGSFSTLEIQRTEQGDSAMYLCASSRDSPDTQYFGPGTRLTVL.

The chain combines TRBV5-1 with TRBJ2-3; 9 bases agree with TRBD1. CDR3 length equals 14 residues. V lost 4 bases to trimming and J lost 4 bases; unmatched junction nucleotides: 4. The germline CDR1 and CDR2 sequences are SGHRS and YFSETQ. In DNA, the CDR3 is TGCGCCAGCAGCGACAGGGGGGGCGCAGATACGCAGTATTTT. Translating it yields CASSDRGGADTQYF.

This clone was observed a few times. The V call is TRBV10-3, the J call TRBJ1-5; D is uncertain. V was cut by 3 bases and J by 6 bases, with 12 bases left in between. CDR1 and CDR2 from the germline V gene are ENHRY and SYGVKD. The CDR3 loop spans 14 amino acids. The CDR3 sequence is CAISDHTNGQPQHF. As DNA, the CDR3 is TGTGCCATCAGTGATCACACCAATGGTCAGCCCCAGCATTTT.

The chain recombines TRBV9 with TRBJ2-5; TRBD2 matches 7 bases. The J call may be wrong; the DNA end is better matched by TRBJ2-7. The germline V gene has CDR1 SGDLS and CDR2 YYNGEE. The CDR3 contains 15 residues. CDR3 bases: TGTGCCAGCAGCGTAGGCGCGGGGGACTCCTACGAGCAGTACTTC. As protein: CASSVGAGDSYEQYF.

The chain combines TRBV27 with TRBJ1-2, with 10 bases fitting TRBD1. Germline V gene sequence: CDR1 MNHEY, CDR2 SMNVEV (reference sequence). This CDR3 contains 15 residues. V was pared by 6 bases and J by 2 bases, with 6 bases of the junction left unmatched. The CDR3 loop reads CASRHPTGGNYGYTF. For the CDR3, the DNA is TGTGCCAGCAGACACCCGACAGGGGGCAACTATGGCTACACCTTC.

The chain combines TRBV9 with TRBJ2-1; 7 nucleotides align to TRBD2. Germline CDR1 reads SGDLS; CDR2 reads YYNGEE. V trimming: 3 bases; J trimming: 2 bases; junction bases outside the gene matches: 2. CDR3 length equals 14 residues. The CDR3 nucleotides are TGTGCCAGCAGCGGCGGGACTACCTACAATGAGCAGTTCTTC. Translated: CASSGGTTYNEQFF.

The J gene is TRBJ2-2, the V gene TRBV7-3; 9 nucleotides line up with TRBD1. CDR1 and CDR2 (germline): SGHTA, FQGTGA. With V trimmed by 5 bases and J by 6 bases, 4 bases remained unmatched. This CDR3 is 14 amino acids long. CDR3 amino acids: CASSRDRDAGELFF. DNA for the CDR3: TGTGCCAGCAGCCGGGACAGGGACGCCGGGGAGCTGTTTTTT.

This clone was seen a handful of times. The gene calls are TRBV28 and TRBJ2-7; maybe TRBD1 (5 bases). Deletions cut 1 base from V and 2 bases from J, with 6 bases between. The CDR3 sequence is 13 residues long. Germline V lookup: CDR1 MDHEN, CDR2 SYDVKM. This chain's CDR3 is CASSLSRAYEQYF. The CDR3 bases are TGTGCCAGCAGTTTATCCAGGGCCTACGAGCAGTACTTC.

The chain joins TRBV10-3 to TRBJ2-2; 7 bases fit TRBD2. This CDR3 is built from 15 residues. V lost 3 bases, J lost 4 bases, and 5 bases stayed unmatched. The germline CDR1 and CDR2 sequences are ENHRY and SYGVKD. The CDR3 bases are TGTGCCATCAGTGAACCCGGGAGGAGCACCGGGGAGCTGTTTTTT. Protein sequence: CAISEPGRSTGELFF.

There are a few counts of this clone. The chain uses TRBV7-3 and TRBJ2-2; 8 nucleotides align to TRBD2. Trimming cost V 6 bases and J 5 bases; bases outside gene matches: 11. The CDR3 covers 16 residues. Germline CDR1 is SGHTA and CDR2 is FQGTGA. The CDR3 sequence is CASSSNIGGGTGELFF. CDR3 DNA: TGTGCCAGCAGTTCGAACATCGGGGGGGGTACCGGGGAGCTGTTTTTT.

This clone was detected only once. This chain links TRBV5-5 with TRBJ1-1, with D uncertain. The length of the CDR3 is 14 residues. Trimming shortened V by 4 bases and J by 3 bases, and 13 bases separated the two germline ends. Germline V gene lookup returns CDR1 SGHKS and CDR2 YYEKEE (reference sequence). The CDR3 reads CASSRGWTDTEAFF. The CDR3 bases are TGTGCCAGCAGCCGCGGGTGGACGGACACTGAAGCTTTCTTT.

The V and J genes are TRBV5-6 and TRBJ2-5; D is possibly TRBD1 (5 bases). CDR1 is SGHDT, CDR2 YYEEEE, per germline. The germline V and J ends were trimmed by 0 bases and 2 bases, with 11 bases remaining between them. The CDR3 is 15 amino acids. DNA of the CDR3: TGTGCCAGCAGCTTGGGGGCAGGGCTTCAAGAGACCCAGTACTTC. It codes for CASSLGAGLQETQYF. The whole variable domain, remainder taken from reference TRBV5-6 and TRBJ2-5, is DAGVTQSPTHLIKTRGQQVTLRCSPKSGHDTVSWYQQALGQGPQFIFQYYEEEERQRGNFPDRFSGHQFPNYSSELNVNALLLGDSALYLCASSLGAGLQETQYFGPGTRLLVL.

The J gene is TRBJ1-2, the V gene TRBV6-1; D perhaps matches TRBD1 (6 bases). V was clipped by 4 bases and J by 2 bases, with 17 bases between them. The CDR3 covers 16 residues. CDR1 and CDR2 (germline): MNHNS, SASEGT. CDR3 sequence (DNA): TGTGCCAGCAGTGGATCGACAGGATCATTAAACTATGGCTACACCTTC. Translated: CASSGSTGSLNYGYTF.

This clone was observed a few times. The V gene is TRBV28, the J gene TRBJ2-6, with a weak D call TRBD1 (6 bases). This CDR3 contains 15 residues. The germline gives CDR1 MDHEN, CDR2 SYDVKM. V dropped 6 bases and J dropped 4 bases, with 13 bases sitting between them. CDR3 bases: TGTGCCAGCAGCCAACAGGGCTCCGGGGCCAACGTCCTGACTTTC. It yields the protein CASSQQGSGANVLTF. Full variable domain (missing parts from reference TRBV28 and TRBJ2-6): DVKVTQSSRYLVKRTGEKVFLECVQDMDHENMFWYRQDPGLGLRLIYFSYDVKMKEKGDIPEGYSVSREKKERFSLILESASTNQTSMYLCASSQQGSGANVLTFGAGSRLTVL.

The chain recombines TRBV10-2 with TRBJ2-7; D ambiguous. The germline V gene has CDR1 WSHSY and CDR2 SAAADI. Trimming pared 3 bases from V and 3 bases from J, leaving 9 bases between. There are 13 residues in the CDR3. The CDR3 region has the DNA TGCGCCAGCAGTGACTATGGAGTCTACGAGCAGTACTTC. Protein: CASSDYGVYEQYF.

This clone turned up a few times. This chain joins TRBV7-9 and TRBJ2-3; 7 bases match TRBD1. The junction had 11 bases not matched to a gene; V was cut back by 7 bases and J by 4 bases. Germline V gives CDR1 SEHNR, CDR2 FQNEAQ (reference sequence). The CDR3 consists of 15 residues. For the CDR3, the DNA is TGTGCCAGCACCAAAGACAGGGCTGGCTCAGATACGCAGTATTTT. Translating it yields CASTKDRAGSDTQYF.

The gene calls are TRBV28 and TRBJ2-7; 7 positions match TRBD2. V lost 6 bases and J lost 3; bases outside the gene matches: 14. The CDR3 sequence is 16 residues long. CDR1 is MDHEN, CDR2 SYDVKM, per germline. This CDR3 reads CASSLRQRGLVYEQYF. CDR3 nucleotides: TGTGCCAGCAGCCTCAGACAGCGGGGACTCGTCTACGAGCAGTACTTC.

The CDR3 region has the DNA TGTGCCAGCAGTTTAGCACATTCGAACACTGAAGCTTTCTTT. This sequence encodes CASSLAHSNTEAFF. The chain recombines TRBV27 with TRBJ1-1; D is ambiguous. Germline lookup yields CDR1 MNHEY and CDR2 SMNVEV (reference sequence). The CDR3 has 14 amino acids. The V gene lost 2 bases and the J gene lost 1 base, with 8 bases spanning the gap.

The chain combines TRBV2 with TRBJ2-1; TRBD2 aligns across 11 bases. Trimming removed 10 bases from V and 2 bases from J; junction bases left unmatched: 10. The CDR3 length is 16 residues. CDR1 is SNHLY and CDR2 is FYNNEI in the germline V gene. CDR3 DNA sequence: TGTGCCACCGAACGACTAGCGGGGCCCCCCTACAATGAGCAGTTCTTC. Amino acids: CATERLAGPPYNEQFF.

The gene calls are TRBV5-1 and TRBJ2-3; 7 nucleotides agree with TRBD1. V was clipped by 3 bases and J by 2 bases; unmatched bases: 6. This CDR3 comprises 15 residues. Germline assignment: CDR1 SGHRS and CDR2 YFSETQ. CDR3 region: CASSWVGQNTDTQYF. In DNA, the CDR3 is TGCGCCAGCAGCTGGGTGGGACAGAACACAGATACGCAGTATTTT.

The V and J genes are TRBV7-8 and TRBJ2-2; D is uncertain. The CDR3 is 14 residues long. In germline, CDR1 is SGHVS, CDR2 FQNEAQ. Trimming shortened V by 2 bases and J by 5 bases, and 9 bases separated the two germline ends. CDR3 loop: CASSLLVQTGELFF. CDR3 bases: TGTGCCAGCAGCTTACTAGTCCAGACCGGGGAGCTGTTTTTT.

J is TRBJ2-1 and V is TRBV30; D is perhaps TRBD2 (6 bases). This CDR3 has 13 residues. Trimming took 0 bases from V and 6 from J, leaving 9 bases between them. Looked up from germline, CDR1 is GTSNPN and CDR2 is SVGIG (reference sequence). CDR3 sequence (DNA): TGTGCCTGGAGTGTAGTGGGGGGCAATGAGCAGTTCTTC. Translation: CAWSVVGGNEQFF.

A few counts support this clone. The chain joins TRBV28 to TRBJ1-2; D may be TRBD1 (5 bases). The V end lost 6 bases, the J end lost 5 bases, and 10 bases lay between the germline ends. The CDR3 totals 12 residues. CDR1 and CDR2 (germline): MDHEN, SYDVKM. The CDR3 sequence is CASSPRGYGYTF. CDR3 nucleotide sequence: TGTGCCAGCAGCCCCCGGGGGTATGGCTACACCTTC.

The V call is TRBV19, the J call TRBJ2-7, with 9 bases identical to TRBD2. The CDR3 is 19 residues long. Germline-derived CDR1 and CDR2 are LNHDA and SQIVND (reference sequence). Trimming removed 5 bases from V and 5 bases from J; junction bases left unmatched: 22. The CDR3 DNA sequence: TGTGCCAGTAGTCGTCAGTTGGTAGCGGGAGACCTTAGGGGTGACGAGCAGTACTTC. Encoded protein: CASSRQLVAGDLRGDEQYF.

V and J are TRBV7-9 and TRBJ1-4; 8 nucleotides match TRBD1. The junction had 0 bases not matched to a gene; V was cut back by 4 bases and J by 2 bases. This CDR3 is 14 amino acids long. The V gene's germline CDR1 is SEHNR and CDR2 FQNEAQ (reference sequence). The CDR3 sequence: CASSWTGTNEKLFF. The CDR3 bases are TGTGCCAGCAGCTGGACAGGGACTAATGAAAAACTGTTTTTT.

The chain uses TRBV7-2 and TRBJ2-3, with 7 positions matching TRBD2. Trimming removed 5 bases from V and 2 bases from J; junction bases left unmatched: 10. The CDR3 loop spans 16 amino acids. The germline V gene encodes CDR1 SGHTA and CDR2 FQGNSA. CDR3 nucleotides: TGTGCCAGCAGCCCAAGCGGAGCGGGGCTCACAGATACGCAGTATTTT. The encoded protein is CASSPSGAGLTDTQYF.

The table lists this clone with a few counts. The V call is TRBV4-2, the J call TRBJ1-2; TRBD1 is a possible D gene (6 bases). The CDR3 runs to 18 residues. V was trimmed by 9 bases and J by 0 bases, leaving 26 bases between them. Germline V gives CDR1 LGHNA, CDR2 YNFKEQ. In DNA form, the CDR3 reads TGTGCCAGTCGCCCACAGCTAGCCACGACAGGTACTAACTATGGCTACACCTTC. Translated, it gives CASRPQLATTGTNYGYTF.